This TCR beta chain was obtained from a study of technical replicates of blood from a handful of donors. Libraries were prepared by immunoSEQ multiplex PCR; TCRdb keeps only in-frame clonotypes and omits some of them. This sample has about 94,000 clones, with approximately 95% found just once. Germline loops: CDR1 SGHTS, CDR2 YDEGEE. Trimming removed 6 bases at V and 3 bases at J, with 16 bases between. The CDR3 has 15 residues. The receptor's source is a human donor in good health. The chain uses TRBV5-8 and TRBJ1-3, with D maybe TRBD1 (6 bases). The sequenced sample consisted of T cells isolated from PBMCs. Here the CDR3 reads CASNPPGGDGNTIYF. DNA for the CDR3: TGTGCCAGCAACCCCCCGGGGGGCGATGGAAACACCATATATTTT.